This T cell receptor beta chain was retrieved from a study of cytomegalovirus exposure and HLA in healthy donors. Study overall: An early release of data contained about 85 million unique TCRs, which came from HLA-typed donors. Points from the study as a whole: Productive status was seen about 87% or about 30% of the time for most TCR beta V segments in an earlier analysis. TCR beta sequences numbering around 15,000 were associated with HLA alleles at 0.05 false discovery rate in a later analysis.

This PCR relied on a set of 60 Vbeta primers and 13 Jbeta primers. Sequenced by immunoSEQ multiplex PCR; TCRdb stores in-frame clones only, minus some. Of some 90,000 clones listed, under 85% are singletons. With regard to this clone: Its antigen remains unknown.

Germline trimming cut 4 bases from V and 2 bases from J; bases unmatched to any gene: 8. The CDR3 runs 15 residues. Germline V gene lookup returns CDR1 MGHRA and CDR2 YSYEKL. Sequences were obtained from PBMCs. This chain joins TRBV4-1 and TRBJ2-7; 7 nucleotides line up with TRBD1. This clonotype was obtained from a boy between 10 and 17 years old in good health and CMV-seronegative. CDR3 residues: CASSLRTGQPYEQYF. The CDR3 coding sequence is TGCGCCAGCAGCCTTAGAACGGGACAGCCCTACGAGCAGTACTTC.